A single sample is the source of the 7 T cell receptor beta chains below, sequenced in a study of CD8 T cells in Susac syndrome. Reverse transcription of about 0.5 to 1 ug RNA was carried out with random hexamers. TCRdb processed the immunoSEQ multiplex PCR reads anew with MiXCR; each CDR3 protein has one entry. Of 110,000 or so distinct CDR3 sequences listed, approximately 94% are singletons. Sequences were obtained from CD4+ T cells from PBMCs. The receptor source for this set is a human donor in good health.

The chain uses TRBV6-5 and TRBJ2-5; 9 nucleotides align to TRBD1. This CDR3 spans 12 amino acids. Per the germline V gene, CDR1 is MNHEY and CDR2 is SVGAGI. V shed 5 bases, J shed 13 bases, and the junction held 8 bases outside the gene matches. CDR3 DNA: TGTGCCAGCAGTGACCGGGACAGGGCTACGTACTTC. It is translated as CASSDRDRATYF.

V and J are TRBV5-1 and TRBJ2-1; D not resolved. V was clipped by 2 bases and J by 9 bases, with 15 bases between them. From germline, CDR1 is SGHRS and CDR2 YFSETQ. The CDR3 loop spans 14 amino acids. The CDR3 bases are TGCGCCAGCAGCTTTAACCCAATGGGATTTGAGCAGTTCTTC. Protein product: CASSFNPMGFEQFF.

V usage is TRBV28 and J usage is TRBJ2-1; TRBD1 matches 7 bases. The germline V gene has CDR1 MDHEN and CDR2 SYDVKM. This CDR3 contains 15 residues. V shed 5 bases, J shed 1 base, and the junction held 5 bases outside the gene matches. In nucleotides, the CDR3 is TGTGCCAGCAGTCCAAAGACAGGGTCCTACAATGAGCAGTTCTTC. Amino acids: CASSPKTGSYNEQFF.

Only a few counts were recorded for this clonotype. V and J are TRBV6-6 and TRBJ1-5, with D possibly TRBD1 on 5 matching bases. The germline V and J ends were trimmed by 4 bases and 2 bases, with 12 bases remaining between them. Germline V lookup: CDR1 MNHNY, CDR2 SVGAGI (reference sequence). The CDR3 is 15 residues long. As DNA, the CDR3 is TGTGCCAGCAGTTCCGGGACCGGGGGCAATCAGCCCCAGCATTTT. Its protein is CASSSGTGGNQPQHF.

The rearrangement uses TRBV7-9 and TRBJ1-6; TRBD1 is a possible D gene (5 bases). V was cut by 5 bases and J by 14 bases, with 13 bases left in between. Per the germline V gene, CDR1 is SEHNR and CDR2 is FQNEAQ (reference sequence). The CDR3 length is 12 residues. This chain's CDR3 is CASSPSEGTLHF. The CDR3 DNA follows: TGTGCCAGCAGCCCTTCCGAGGGGACCCTCCACTTT.

A single count supports this clonotype. The rearrangement links TRBV20-1 to TRBJ2-5; 8 bases are a match to TRBD1. The CDR3 is made up of 12 amino acids. The ends lost 5 bases at V and 7 bases at J; junction bases unmatched: 6. Germline V gives CDR1 DFQATT, CDR2 SNEGSKA (reference sequence). The DNA for the CDR3 is TGCAGTGCTGAACTACAGGGGGGGACCCAGTACTTC. Translating gives CSAELQGGTQYF.

This sequence joins TRBV20-1 and TRBJ2-7, with 10 nucleotides matching TRBD2. CDR1 is DFQATT, CDR2 SNEGSKA, per germline (reference sequence). V trimming: 6 bases; J trimming: 7 bases; junction bases outside the gene matches: 12. The CDR3 totals 14 residues. CDR3 loop: CSAPGTSVDLEQYF. The CDR3 DNA follows: TGCAGTGCGCCCGGGACTAGCGTGGATTTAGAGCAGTACTTC.